This T cell receptor (beta chain) came from a study of regulatory T cells in long-lasting Graves disease. For the study at large: The term persistent Graves' disease signified upward of 5 years on antithyroid drugs with positive TSH receptor antibodies. Overall study findings and caveats: Repertoires from persistent disease leaned toward TRBV28, TRBJ1-2 and TRBJ2-5.

Time point in this sample: persistent/refractory GD, antithyroid drugs over 5 years with positive TRAb. The TCR library was made from RNA extracted from PBMCs. With EDTA tubes as the receptacles, approximately 8.2 milliliters of peripheral blood were drawn. V lost 4 bases and J lost 1, with 14 bases in between. The CDR3 consists of 15 residues. Germline V gene data show CDR1 as SGHRS and CDR2 as YFSETQ. As concerns this clonotype: The target antigen is unknown.

Libraries of TCR beta came from iRepertoire HTBI primers plus Arm-PCR of CDR3 regions. TCRdb itself ran the multiplex PCR reads through MiXCR, one entry per CDR3 protein. The repertoire holds some 340,000 distinct CDR3 sequences, less than 30% seen once, with around a quarter in the top ten. The source of this sequence is a woman in her thirties or forties with Graves disease. Sequenced material: peripheral blood mononuclear cells (PBMCs), taken when the disease was refractory, from a patient treated with antithyroid drugs. The chain combines TRBV5-1 with TRBJ1-2; no clear D. Here the CDR3 reads CASSARGDLNYGYTF. CDR3 in DNA: TGCGCCAGCAGCGCCCGGGGAGACCTTAACTATGGCTACACCTTC.